The 25 T cell receptor beta chains below were found in one sample sequenced in a study of T cell repertoires in cytomegalovirus infection. Their recognized antigens are unknown. TCRdb redid the calling of the reads with MiXCR, one entry per CDR3 protein. The sample includes around 900,000 distinct CDR3 sequences, 31% of them seen just once. Sequencing used cultured CD8+ T cells from PBMCs, obtained from culture after CMV antigen stimulation. The receptors come from a human donor in good health (CMV status not recorded). Some clones in this sample may be carry-over from other donors' samples.

This clonotype was detected many times. This sequence joins TRBV6-2 or TRBV6-3 and TRBJ2-5, with 12 bases matching TRBD2. The CDR3 extends over 15 amino acids. CDR1 is MNHEY, CDR2 SVGEGT, per germline. V shed 6 bases and J 3 bases; nucleotides not matched to a gene: 5. CDR3 sequence (DNA): TGTGCCAGCAGCCGAACTAGCGGGGGGAAAGAGACCCAGTACTTC. It encodes CASSRTSGGKETQYF.

V is TRBV19 and J is TRBJ1-1, with D possibly being TRBD1 (6 bases). The CDR3 length is 13 residues. The V end was cut by 4 bases, the J end by 4 bases, with 10 bases between. Germline CDR1 reads LNHDA; CDR2 reads SQIVND (reference sequence). CDR3: CASSTGVGTEAFF. The DNA of the CDR3 is TGTGCCAGTAGTACAGGGGTAGGCACTGAAGCTTTCTTT.

In this sample, this clonotype turned up a few times. The CDR3 DNA sequence: TGCGCCAGCAGCCAGAACAGGGGAGGGGACACTGAAGCTTTCTTT. This gives the protein CASSQNRGGDTEAFF. V usage is TRBV4-1 and J usage is TRBJ1-1; 7 bases fit TRBD1. This CDR3 region has 15 residues. Losses at the gene ends were 3 bases for V and 3 bases for J; bases not matched to a gene: 7. CDR1 is MGHRA, CDR2 YSYEKL, per germline.

This clonotype was recorded at least ten times. The chain carries TRBV7-2 and TRBJ2-7; 8 bases agree with TRBD1. CDR3 size: 16 residues. Trimming at V came to 6 bases and at J to 3 bases, leaving 13 bases not matched to a gene. Germline lookup yields CDR1 SGHTA and CDR2 FQGNSA. The CDR3: CASSPYPGGWSYEQYF. The CDR3 region has the DNA TGTGCCAGCAGTCCTTATCCAGGGGGCTGGAGCTACGAGCAGTACTTC.

This clonotype has a count of ten or more. This sequence joins TRBV7-2 and TRBJ1-1; D ambiguous. V dropped 5 bases and J dropped 6 bases, with 13 bases sitting between them. This CDR3 spans 13 amino acids. Germline CDR1 is SGHTA and CDR2 is FQGNSA. For the CDR3, the DNA is TGTGCCAGCAGCCCCGGGGTGATCGCTGAAGCTTTCTTT. Its protein product is CASSPGVIAEAFF.

This clonotype was counted only a few times. This chain uses TRBV7-8 with TRBJ1-2; 7 nucleotides align to TRBD1. The CDR3 has 15 residues. J was trimmed by 8 bases and V by 5 bases; bases with no gene match: 14. The V gene's germline CDR1 is SGHVS and CDR2 FQNEAQ. CDR3 in DNA: TGTGCCAGCAGCGAAAGGGGAGGGGGCGCTCACGGCTACACCTTC. It specifies CASSERGGGAHGYTF.

This clonotype turned up a few times. The chain couples TRBV6-6 to TRBJ1-1; no definite D call. In germline, CDR1 is MNHNY, CDR2 SVGAGI (reference sequence). Deletions cut 2 bases from V and 1 base from J, with 8 bases between. The CDR3 contains 14 residues. In DNA form, the CDR3 reads TGTGCCAGCAGTTACGCGGGCAGGAACACTGAAGCTTTCTTT. Protein: CASSYAGRNTEAFF.

This clonotype was seen only a few times. The genes are TRBV4-3 and TRBJ1-5; weak D call: TRBD1 (5 bases). Trimming took off 1 base at V and 9 bases at J, with 13 bases between the two ends. The CDR3 contains 14 residues. Germline lookup yields CDR1 LGHNA and CDR2 YSLEER. Written as DNA, the CDR3 is TGCGCCAGCAGCCAAGGGGACGGGGGATGGCCCCAGCATTTT. Protein: CASSQGDGGWPQHF.

V gene TRBV12-3 or TRBV12-4 combines with J gene TRBJ1-2; D is unresolved. The CDR3 runs to 12 residues. V was pared by 6 bases and J by 2 bases, with 7 bases between. Written as DNA, the CDR3 is TGTGCCAGCAGCGGACCCAACTATGGCTACACCTTC. It encodes CASSGPNYGYTF.

The chain couples TRBV6-2 or TRBV6-3 to TRBJ1-1; the D gene is possibly TRBD1 (6 bases). Germline CDR1 is MNHEY and CDR2 is SVGEGT. The CDR3 is 14 amino acids. The V gene lost 7 bases and the J gene lost 4 bases, with 16 bases spanning the gap. The CDR3 bases are TGTGCCAGCATTAAGCAGGGGAGCCTCACTGAAGCTTTCTTT. It is translated as CASIKQGSLTEAFF.

This CDR3 is CASPRTGHHSFPLHF. For the CDR3, the DNA is TGCGCCAGCCCCAGGACAGGACACCACTCTTTTCCCCTCCACTTT. The rearrangement joins TRBV4-1 to TRBJ1-6; TRBD1 aligns across 7 bases. Germline V gene data show CDR1 as MGHRA and CDR2 as YSYEKL. CDR3 size: 15 residues. Losses at the gene ends were 8 bases for V and 13 bases for J; bases not matched to a gene: 17.

The chain combines TRBV20-1 with TRBJ2-7, with TRBD1 matching over 7 bases. Trimming at V came to 5 bases and at J to 0 bases, leaving 7 bases not matched to a gene. Per germline, CDR1 DFQATT and CDR2 SNEGSKA (reference sequence). This CDR3 region has 14 residues. The CDR3 loop is CSAEDRDSSYEQYV. The CDR3 nucleotides are TGCAGTGCTGAAGACCGGGACAGCTCCTACGAGCAGTACGTC.

The gene calls are TRBV20-1 and TRBJ1-5; tentative D call: TRBD1 (6 bases). Per germline, CDR1 DFQATT and CDR2 SNEGSKA (reference sequence). The CDR3 loop spans 14 amino acids. V lost 6 bases and J lost 2, with 14 bases in between. The CDR3 is CSAPRGRGNQPQHF. The CDR3 bases are TGCAGTGCCCCCAGGGGCAGGGGCAATCAGCCCCAGCATTTT.

This clonotype was counted at least ten times. The gene calls are TRBV7-2 and TRBJ1-1; D remains unclear. Trimming cost V 5 bases and J 2 bases, with 18 bases left between them. The CDR3 extends over 16 amino acids. Germline loops: CDR1 SGHTA, CDR2 FQGNSA. The CDR3 loop reads CASSPGEGRRNTEAFF. CDR3 nucleotides: TGTGCCAGCAGCCCTGGGGAAGGACGGAGAAACACTGAAGCTTTCTTT.

This chain uses TRBV7-9 with TRBJ2-6; D gene uncertain. V lost 6 bases and J lost 3, with 15 bases in between. CDR1 SEHNR and CDR2 FQNEAQ come from the germline V gene (reference sequence). The CDR3 has 16 amino acids. CDR3 DNA sequence: TGTGCCAGCAGGGGCCTTACGGATGTTGGGGCCAACGTCCTGACTTTC. It encodes CASRGLTDVGANVLTF.

This clonotype was counted between two and nine times. This sequence joins TRBV7-6 and TRBJ1-1; no reliable D call. V dropped 4 bases and J dropped 5 bases, with 11 bases sitting between them. The CDR3 totals 13 residues. Germline CDR1 reads SGHVS; CDR2 reads FNYEAQ. CDR3 amino acids: CASSWSDGTEAFF. In nucleotides, the CDR3 is TGTGCCAGCAGCTGGTCTGATGGGACTGAAGCTTTCTTT.

The V gene is TRBV27, the J gene TRBJ2-7; D might be TRBD1 (5 bases). V was clipped by 6 bases and J by 3 bases, with 15 bases between them. The CDR3 consists of 14 residues. In germline, CDR1 is MNHEY, CDR2 SMNVEV (reference sequence). CDR3 region: CASSPPGYNYEQYF. CDR3 nucleotides: TGTGCCAGCAGCCCGCCAGGGTACAACTACGAGCAGTACTTC.

V usage is TRBV6-1 and J usage is TRBJ2-2; tentatively, D is TRBD1 (6 bases). CDR3 size: 17 residues. Deletions cut 6 bases from V and 3 bases from J, with 20 bases between. Germline CDR1 MNHNS, CDR2 SASEGT. The CDR3 DNA reads TGTGCCAGCAGCTGGACCTGGGACACCGCTTACACCGGGGAGCTGTTTTTT. It specifies CASSWTWDTAYTGELFF.

The CDR3 DNA follows: TGTGCCACCAGCAGTACCGCGGCAGAGAGAATCTACGAGCAGTACTTC. Protein sequence: CATSSTAAERIYEQYF. V usage is TRBV15 and J usage is TRBJ2-7, with D unclear. This CDR3 contains 16 residues. CDR1 and CDR2 (germline): LNHNV, YYDKDF (reference sequence). Trimming removed 3 bases at V and 3 bases at J, with 18 bases between.

The chain is built from TRBV5-3 and TRBJ1-2, with unresolved D. TRBV5-3 is annotated as an ORF whose role is uncertain. V shed 8 bases and J shed 8 bases, with 13 bases lying between them. This CDR3 contains 11 residues. CDR3 nucleotides: TGTGCCAGCAGTACTACGTTCGGCTACACCTTC. Protein product: CASSTTFGYTF.

This clonotype has just a few counts. The rearrangement links TRBV6-1 to TRBJ1-5; D is possibly TRBD1 (5 bases). Germline V gene lookup returns CDR1 MNHNS and CDR2 SASEGT. V was pared by 1 base and J by 2 bases, with 12 bases between. The CDR3 runs to 16 residues. The CDR3 nucleotides are TGTGCCAGCAGTGAAGTGTCAGGGTTCGGCAATCAGCCCCAGCATTTT. It is translated as CASSEVSGFGNQPQHF.

This clonotype came up many times. This chain connects TRBV14 to TRBJ2-1; 8 bases fit TRBD2. The CDR3 is made up of 16 amino acids. V lost 5 bases and J lost 4; bases outside the gene matches: 10. Looked up from germline, CDR1 is SGHDN and CDR2 is FVKESK. CDR3 nucleotide sequence: TGTGCCAGCAGCACCACGGGTAGCGGGGCGTACAATGAGCAGTTCTTC. Protein product: CASSTTGSGAYNEQFF.

This clonotype was seen only a few times. The V gene is TRBV18, the J gene TRBJ1-1; TRBD1 matches at 7 bases. CDR1 and CDR2 (germline): KGHSH, LQKENI. Germline trimming cut 6 bases from V and 0 bases from J; bases unmatched to any gene: 10. This CDR3 comprises 16 residues. The CDR3 here is CASSLSFTGVNTEAFF. The CDR3 DNA is TGTGCCAGCTCCCTATCCTTTACAGGGGTGAACACTGAAGCTTTCTTT.

This clonotype showed up just once. The chain couples TRBV6-5 to TRBJ2-1, with D unclear. The V and J ends lost 0 bases and 9 bases respectively, with 9 bases between them. The CDR3 extends over 13 amino acids. Germline V lookup: CDR1 MNHEY, CDR2 SVGAGI. CDR3 amino acids: CASSYSIGFEQFF. For the CDR3, the DNA is TGTGCCAGCAGTTACTCGATCGGGTTTGAGCAGTTCTTC.

With regard to this clonotype: An end of the junction does not agree with germline; a read error may underlie this. V gene TRBV4-1 combines with J gene TRBJ2-1; 12 bases fit TRBD2. Germline CDR1 reads MGHRA; CDR2 reads YSYEKL. The CDR3 has 16 amino acids. The chain's CDR3 is CAGRLTSGGAYNEQFF. CDR3 nucleotides: TGCGCCGGCAGACTGACTAGCGGGGGTGCCTACAATGAGCAGTTCTTC.